These 27 T cell receptor beta chains were sequenced from one sample in a study of cytomegalovirus exposure and HLA in healthy donors. In the PCR, 60 Vbeta and 13 Jbeta primers were used. Profiled with immunoSEQ multiplex PCR; TCRdb holds only in-frame clones, not every one. The profile covers roughly 35,000 clones, with around 53% appearing a single time and around 6.5% taken by the ten largest. The sequenced sample was PBMCs. These receptors came from a woman aged 40 to 49 in good health and CMV-seropositive.

The chain joins TRBV6-6 to TRBJ1-3, with 7 bases that match TRBD1. The CDR3 consists of 15 residues. The J segment lost 0 bases and the V segment lost 4 bases, leaving 3 bases of the junction unmatched. The germline V gene has CDR1 MNHNY and CDR2 SVGAGI (reference sequence). The CDR3 spells CASSFDRASGNTIYF. CDR3 nucleotide sequence: TGTGCCAGCAGTTTTGACAGGGCCTCTGGAAACACCATATATTTT.

The chain carries TRBV19 and TRBJ2-3, with D hard to call. Trimming pared 3 bases from V and 2 bases from J, leaving 9 bases between. This CDR3 is built from 14 residues. In germline, CDR1 is LNHDA, CDR2 SQIVND (reference sequence). CDR3 DNA sequence: TGTGCCAGTAGTATTGCCGTAGTCACAGATACGCAGTATTTT. Protein sequence: CASSIAVVTDTQYF.

This chain uses TRBV30 with TRBJ2-1, with 8 nucleotides matching TRBD2. V lost 0 bases to trimming and J lost 5 bases; unmatched junction nucleotides: 3. Germline CDR1 reads GTSNPN; CDR2 reads SVGIG (reference sequence). This CDR3 has 14 amino acids. CDR3 DNA: TGTGCCTGGAGTGTACGGGGGGGGAACAATGAGCAGTTCTTC. This codes for CAWSVRGGNNEQFF. Together with reference TRBV30 and TRBJ2-1, the CDR3 gives the full variable domain: SQTIHQWPATLVQPVGSPLSLECTVEGTSNPNLYWYRQAAGRGLQLLFYSVGIGQISSEVPQNLSASRPQDRQFILSSKKLLLSDSGFYLCAWSVRGGNNEQFFGPGTRLTVL.

A single count supports this clone. The J gene is TRBJ2-1, the V gene TRBV5-1; 12 bases map to TRBD2. Germline lookup yields CDR1 SGHRS and CDR2 YFSETQ. CDR3 length: 16 amino acids. J was trimmed by 9 bases and V by 4 bases; bases with no gene match: 11. CDR3 loop: CASSTTSGGPGGEQFF. DNA for the CDR3: TGCGCCAGCAGCACAACTAGCGGGGGGCCGGGGGGTGAGCAGTTCTTC.

The J gene is TRBJ2-5, the V gene TRBV4-3; 9 bases agree with TRBD2. The J segment lost 1 base and the V segment lost 0 bases, leaving 3 bases of the junction unmatched. Per germline, CDR1 LGHNA and CDR2 YSLEER. This CDR3 spans 16 amino acids. The CDR3 loop is CASSQEPAGGQETQYF. CDR3 nucleotide sequence: TGCGCCAGCAGCCAAGAGCCAGCGGGGGGCCAAGAGACCCAGTACTTC.

Only a few counts were recorded for this clone. The chain has TRBV7-2 and TRBJ1-3; 9 bases are a match to TRBD1. V lost 7 bases to trimming and J lost 4 bases; unmatched junction nucleotides: 14. The CDR3 sequence is 17 residues long. The V gene's germline CDR1 is SGHTA and CDR2 FQGNSA. CDR3 bases: TGTGCCAGCACCCTCGGGACAGGGCTTGGTGGGGGAAACACCATATATTTT. The encoded protein is CASTLGTGLGGGNTIYF.

This clone has only one observation. The chain has TRBV6-1 and TRBJ2-7; D is uncertain. V was cut by 8 bases and J by 0 bases, with 8 bases left in between. The CDR3 is 12 residues long. Germline V gene lookup returns CDR1 MNHNS and CDR2 SASEGT. CDR3 sequence reads: CASAESSYEQYF. CDR3 coding DNA: TGTGCCAGCGCCGAGAGCTCCTACGAGCAGTACTTC.

The chain joins TRBV5-4 to TRBJ1-2; D perhaps matches TRBD1 (6 bases). With 6 bases removed from V and 4 bases from J, the gap between germline ends came to 19 bases. Looked up from germline, CDR1 is SGHNT and CDR2 is YYREEE (reference sequence). The CDR3 length is 15 residues. The CDR3 reads CASTIERQAIYGYTF. The CDR3 bases are TGTGCCAGCACCATAGAGAGACAGGCCATCTATGGCTACACCTTC.

The chain is built from TRBV18 and TRBJ2-2; 7 nucleotides align to TRBD1. This CDR3 region has 16 residues. Looked up from germline, CDR1 is KGHSH and CDR2 is LQKENI. J gave up 0 bases and V 5 bases, and 6 bases lay outside the gene matches. CDR3 loop: CASSSRTGPNTGELFF. CDR3 bases: TGTGCCAGCTCATCAAGGACAGGACCGAACACCGGGGAGCTGTTTTTT.

The genes are TRBV6-1 and TRBJ2-7, with D possibly being TRBD1 (6 bases). Germline CDR1 is MNHNS and CDR2 is SASEGT. The V and J ends lost 6 bases and 1 base respectively, with 16 bases between them. The CDR3 consists of 15 residues. The CDR3 DNA reads TGTGCCAGCAGAGAGGGACAATCCCGATCCTACGAGCAGTACTTC. It is translated as CASREGQSRSYEQYF.

This clone occurred once. V gene TRBV7-8 combines with J gene TRBJ1-6; tentative D call: TRBD1 (6 bases). The CDR3 covers 18 residues. CDR1 and CDR2 from the germline V gene are SGHVS and FQNEAQ. V lost 3 bases to trimming and J lost 8 bases, with 23 bases between them. The DNA for the CDR3 is TGTGCCAGCAGCTTCCCCGGGGGGGCAGTTCTGCCGCATTCACCCCTCCACTTT. As protein: CASSFPGGAVLPHSPLHF.

The rearrangement uses TRBV7-2 and TRBJ2-1, with D possibly being TRBD2 (6 bases). V lost 2 bases to trimming and J lost 0 bases, with 11 bases between them. Germline V lookup: CDR1 SGHTA, CDR2 FQGNSA. The CDR3 totals 16 residues. Here the CDR3 DNA reads TGTGCCAGCAGCTTATTCCCGGGAGTCTCCTACAATGAGCAGTTCTTC. Its translation is CASSLFPGVSYNEQFF.

The chain combines TRBV7-9 with TRBJ2-3; D might be TRBD1 (6 bases). The CDR3 has 15 amino acids. Germline CDR1 is SEHNR and CDR2 is FQNEAQ (reference sequence). Trimming took 1 base from V and 3 from J, leaving 11 bases between them. CDR3 amino acids: CASSLGVRGTDTQYF. The CDR3 region has the DNA TGTGCCAGCAGCTTAGGAGTTAGGGGGACAGATACGCAGTATTTT.

This clone was recorded once. V and J are TRBV21-1 and TRBJ1-6; whether TRBD1, the table's D call, matches the DNA was not checked. TRBV21-1 is termed a pseudogene. This CDR3 is built from 17 residues. The CDR3 reads CASSNRDTLLYNSPLHF. In nucleotides, the CDR3 is TGTGCCAGCAGCAATCGGGACACGTTACTATATAATTCACCCCTCCACTTT.

The CDR3 DNA reads as TGTGCCAGCAGTCGACCGGGACTAGCTGTGTCCGAGCAGTACTTC. Translating gives CASSRPGLAVSEQYF. This chain uses TRBV27 with TRBJ2-7, with TRBD2 matching over 9 bases. The germline V gene encodes CDR1 MNHEY and CDR2 SMNVEV (reference sequence). CDR3 length: 15 residues. V dropped 5 bases and J dropped 6; count of bases not matched to a gene: 11.

In its sample, this clone was seen a few times. This sequence joins TRBV4-3 and TRBJ1-4, with D tentatively TRBD1 (5 bases). The germline V gene encodes CDR1 LGHNA and CDR2 YSLEER. There are 16 residues in the CDR3. V gave up 4 bases and J gave up 2 bases, with 14 bases separating them. CDR3 loop: CASSPFWGRTNEKLFF. Here the CDR3 DNA reads TGCGCCAGCAGCCCATTTTGGGGGAGGACTAATGAAAAACTGTTTTTT.

The chain combines TRBV6-1 with TRBJ2-2; TRBD2 might be the D (5 bases). This CDR3 region has 13 residues. The V end lost 5 bases, the J end lost 6 bases, and 10 bases lay between the germline ends. CDR1 and CDR2 from the germline V gene are MNHNS and SASEGT. CDR3 residues: CASSQRRSGELFF. The CDR3 DNA reads as TGTGCCAGCAGTCAGAGGAGGTCCGGGGAGCTGTTTTTT.

This chain joins TRBV29-1 and TRBJ2-3, with TRBD2 matching over 7 bases. V dropped 7 bases and J dropped 0; count of bases not matched to a gene: 10. Per the germline V gene, CDR1 is SQVTM and CDR2 is ANQGSEA. CDR3 length: 15 residues. The CDR3 region is CSDVTGTTSTDTQYF. In nucleotides, the CDR3 is TGCAGCGACGTTACCGGGACTACTAGCACAGATACGCAGTATTTT.

CDR3 in amino acids: CASSQGQGLSIGQFF. The CDR3 DNA sequence: TGTGCCAGCAGCCAGGGACAGGGGTTATCAATAGGGCAGTTCTTC. This sequence joins TRBV14 and TRBJ2-1, with 10 bases lining up with TRBD1. Germline lookup yields CDR1 SGHDN and CDR2 FVKESK. With V trimmed by 3 bases and J by 12 bases, 11 bases remained unmatched. The CDR3 runs to 15 residues.

The V gene is TRBV27, the J gene TRBJ2-7; maybe TRBD2 (7 bases). This CDR3 is built from 20 residues. CDR1 and CDR2 (germline): MNHEY, SMNVEV (reference sequence). Trimming cost V 4 bases and J 12 bases, with 40 bases left between them. Written as DNA, the CDR3 is TGTGCCAGCAGTTCCCCCCCCGGCGGGGCCACCACGATGGGGAGGGGACATTGGTACTTC. It translates to CASSSPPGGATTMGRGHWYF.

The chain couples TRBV18 to TRBJ1-2; D is possibly TRBD1 (6 bases). Per germline, CDR1 KGHSH and CDR2 LQKENI. The CDR3 has 14 residues. V lost 2 bases and J lost 6, with 13 bases in between. CDR3 region: CASSPTVGADGYTF. The CDR3 DNA sequence: TGTGCCAGCTCACCAACGGTGGGGGCCGATGGCTACACCTTC.

The genes are TRBV29-1 and TRBJ2-5; 12 bases fit TRBD1. This CDR3 has 13 residues. J gave up 2 bases and V 6 bases, and 1 base lay outside the gene matches. Germline values: CDR1 SQVTM, CDR2 ANQGSEA. The CDR3 spells CSVGQGAQETQYF. The DNA for the CDR3 is TGCAGCGTGGGACAGGGGGCTCAAGAGACCCAGTACTTC.

There are a few counts of this clone. The rearrangement uses TRBV6-6 and TRBJ2-7; TRBD2 is a possible D gene (7 bases). Trimming cost V 6 bases and J 3 bases, with 18 bases left between them. Germline CDR1 reads MNHNY; CDR2 reads SVGAGI (reference sequence). The length of the CDR3 is 15 residues. CDR3 DNA: TGTGCCAGCAGCCCTATAAGGGGGGAGGGCTACGAGCAGTACTTC. Protein product: CASSPIRGEGYEQYF.

The chain joins TRBV10-3 to TRBJ1-5; D is perhaps TRBD1 (6 bases). Germline CDR1 is ENHRY and CDR2 is SYGVKD. V was clipped by 0 bases and J by 6 bases, with 12 bases between them. This CDR3 comprises 15 residues. This CDR3 is CAISESGGGTQPQHF. As DNA, the CDR3 is TGTGCCATCAGTGAGTCGGGAGGGGGTACTCAGCCCCAGCATTTT.

The chain is built from TRBV7-2 and TRBJ1-5, with TRBD1 identical over 9 bases. This CDR3 region has 15 residues. CDR1 and CDR2 from the germline V gene are SGHTA and FQGNSA. With 6 bases clipped from V and 4 bases from J, the junction kept 7 bases outside the gene matches. The CDR3 loop reads CASSYDRGKNQPQHF. Here the CDR3 DNA reads TGTGCCAGCAGTTACGACAGGGGGAAAAATCAGCCCCAGCATTTT.

This clone was seen many times. V and J are TRBV4-3 and TRBJ2-1, with D tentatively TRBD1 (5 bases). CDR1 and CDR2 (germline): LGHNA, YSLEER. The V and J ends lost 0 bases and 4 bases respectively, with 13 bases between them. The CDR3 extends over 16 amino acids. CDR3 bases: TGCGCCAGCAGCCAAGATAGTCAGGGCTGGTACAATGAGCAGTTCTTC. Its translation is CASSQDSQGWYNEQFF.

V and J are TRBV6-1 and TRBJ2-3; D gene uncertain. The germline CDR1 and CDR2 sequences are MNHNS and SASEGT. The CDR3 sequence is 13 residues long. Trimming took off 5 bases at V and 2 bases at J, with 8 bases between the two ends. The CDR3 is CASSQTPTDTQYF. The CDR3 DNA follows: TGTGCCAGCAGTCAGACACCCACAGATACGCAGTATTTT.